The rows below give T cell receptor beta chains drawn from one sample of a study of cytomegalovirus exposure and HLA in healthy donors. Clones were read by immunoSEQ multiplex PCR, and TCRdb kept only the in-frame ones, dropping some. This sample carries 130,000 to 150,000 clones, less than 85% of them seen once, and the ten largest clones take around 4.1%. Sequencing was carried out using PBMCs. Receptors originate from a man aged 18 to 29 in good health and CMV-seropositive. CDR3s include the opening cysteine and the closing phenylalanine or tryptophan. The order of the fields is V gene, clone size, J gene, D gene, CDR3 protein, CDR3 DNA. The D gene is left open where the match is weak. Clone size, where shown, is once, few, many, or a class for clones that have expanded.

TRBV4-2	few	TRBJ2-7	NA	CASSHRDSYEQYF	TGTGCCAGCAGCCATCGAGACAGCTACGAGCAGTACTTC
TRBV6-6	NA	TRBJ2-7	NA	CASSYSNAGGSYEQYF	TGTGCCAGCAGTTACTCGAACGCAGGTGGCTCCTACGAGCAGTACTTC
TRBV5-1	NA	TRBJ1-1	NA	CASSLGGQGITEAFF	TGCGCCAGCAGCTTGGGGGGTCAGGGGATCACTGAAGCTTTCTTT
TRBV6-5	NA	TRBJ1-6	NA	CASSWQGLSPLHF	TGTGCCAGCAGTTGGCAGGGGCTTTCACCCCTCCACTTT
TRBV7-2	NA	TRBJ2-7	TRBD2	CASSPGVLAGFYEQYF	TGTGCCAGCAGCCCGGGAGTGCTAGCGGGTTTCTACGAGCAGTACTTC
TRBV18	NA	TRBJ1-1	NA	CASSPEVGLPNTEAFF	TGTGCCAGCTCACCAGAGGTCGGACTCCCGAACACTGAAGCTTTCTTT
TRBV7-6	few	TRBJ2-1	TRBD2	CASSTSASSYNEQFF	TGTGCCAGCAGCACTAGCGCAAGCTCCTACAATGAGCAGTTCTTC
TRBV15	NA	TRBJ2-2	TRBD1	CATGRGQGLGTGELFF	TGTGCCACCGGACGGGGACAGGGGCTGGGCACCGGGGAGCTGTTTTTT
TRBV29-1	few	TRBJ2-1	TRBD1	CSVRRQGGDNEQFF	TGCAGCGTGCGAAGACAGGGGGGGGACAATGAGCAGTTCTTC
TRBV7-6	NA	TRBJ1-3	NA	CASSLHGFGNTIYF	TGTGCCAGCAGCTTACACGGGTTTGGAAACACCATATATTTT
TRBV11-2	NA	TRBJ1-6	NA	CASSSSAQRRNSPLHF	TGTGCCAGCAGCTCCTCGGCCCAGAGGCGTAATTCACCCCTCCACTTT
TRBV27	NA	TRBJ1-5	TRBD1	CPNGPGQPSNQPQHF	TGTCCAAATGGCCCGGGACAGCCCAGCAATCAGCCCCAGCATTTT
TRBV11-2	NA	TRBJ2-5	TRBD1	CASSLGDRDSETQYF	TGTGCCAGCAGCTTAGGGGACAGGGATTCGGAGACCCAGTACTTC
TRBV18	NA	TRBJ1-5	NA	CASSPGGGSYSNQPQHF	TGTGCCAGCTCACCAGGGGGGGGATCTTATAGCAATCAGCCCCAGCATTTT
TRBV19	few	TRBJ1-5	NA	CASSTGHENQPQHF	TGTGCCAGTAGTACGGGACACGAGAATCAGCCCCAGCATTTT
TRBV28	NA	TRBJ2-1	TRBD1	CASIDPGQGYNEQFF	TGTGCCAGCATTGATCCGGGACAGGGGTACAATGAGCAGTTCTTC
TRBV7-2	NA	TRBJ2-5	TRBD1	CASSIQGPGETQYF	TGTGCCAGCAGCATACAGGGGCCCGGGGAGACCCAGTACTTC
TRBV5-1	NA	TRBJ2-1	TRBD2	CASSLAATSGYNEQFF	TGCGCCAGCAGCTTGGCCGCCACTAGCGGATACAATGAGCAGTTCTTC
TRBV5-1	NA	TRBJ2-3	NA	CASSPEVPLRKYF	TGCGCCAGCAGCCCCGAAGTGCCTCTGCGGAAGTATTTT
TRBV5-1	NA	TRBJ1-1	TRBD1	CASSSRPDRGTTEAFF	TGCGCCAGCAGCTCCAGACCGGACAGGGGGACCACTGAAGCTTTCTTT
TRBV7-2	NA	TRBJ2-7	NA	CASSQAIVGGGKFYEQYF	TGTGCCAGCAGCCAAGCCATCGTAGGGGGGGGGAAGTTCTACGAGCAGTACTTC
TRBV7-8	NA	TRBJ2-7	NA	CASSLVVKYEQYF	TGTGCCAGCAGCTTAGTAGTCAAGTACGAGCAGTACTTC
TRBV5-4	few	TRBJ2-5	TRBD2	CASSPGGSGALETQYF	TGTGCCAGCAGCCCCGGGGGTAGCGGGGCTCTAGAGACCCAGTACTTC
TRBV5-1	once	TRBJ1-1	TRBD1	CASSDGQGFTEAFF	TGCGCCAGCAGCGATGGACAGGGGTTCACTGAAGCTTTCTTT
TRBV27	NA	TRBJ1-5	NA	CASGNRDQPQHF	TGTGCCAGCGGAAACAGGGATCAGCCCCAGCATTTT
TRBV28	NA	TRBJ2-7	NA	CASSLMYGSYEQYF	TGTGCCAGCAGTTTAATGTACGGGTCCTACGAGCAGTACTTC
TRBV11-3	few	TRBJ2-3	NA	CASGSGGTHTDTQYF	TGTGCCAGCGGTAGTGGCGGGACCCACACAGATACGCAGTATTTT
TRBV7-8	NA	TRBJ1-5	TRBD1	CASSLAGQGRGQPQHF	TGTGCCAGCAGCTTAGCTGGACAGGGAAGGGGTCAGCCCCAGCATTTT
TRBV27	NA	TRBJ2-1	TRBD2	CASSKAGVTGEQFF	TGTGCCAGCAGTAAAGCGGGAGTGACTGGTGAGCAGTTCTTC
TRBV5-6	once	TRBJ1-1	NA	CASSPVNTEAFF	TGTGCCAGCAGCCCAGTGAACACTGAAGCTTTCTTT
TRBV7-3	once	TRBJ2-3	NA	CASSLTSGHNTQYF	TGTGCCAGCAGCCTGACCTCGGGACACAATACGCAGTATTTT
TRBV2	few	TRBJ2-1	TRBD1	CASSDQGASYNEQFF	TGTGCCAGCAGTGATCAGGGGGCTTCCTACAATGAGCAGTTCTTC
TRBV6-5	NA	TRBJ1-2	NA	CASSYSRGYGYTF	TGTGCCAGCAGTTACTCGCGGGGCTATGGCTACACCTTC
TRBV2	NA	TRBJ1-1	TRBD1	CASTGTGGTEAFF	TGTGCCAGCACCGGGACAGGGGGCACTGAAGCTTTCTTT
TRBV11-2	few	TRBJ2-2	NA	CASSFRRSTRGELFF	TGTGCCAGCAGCTTTAGGAGGTCTACGCGCGGGGAGCTGTTTTTT
TRBV9	NA	TRBJ2-1	TRBD2	CASSVVLAGGLNEQFF	TGTGCCAGCAGCGTAGTGCTAGCGGGAGGACTCAATGAGCAGTTCTTC
TRBV9	NA	TRBJ2-1	NA	CASSVGGGGGNEQFF	TGTGCCAGCAGCGTAGGGGGAGGGGGTGGGAATGAGCAGTTCTTC
TRBV6-1	NA	TRBJ2-3	NA	CASSEPGRSDTQYF	TGTGCCAGCAGTGAACCGGGGAGGTCAGATACGCAGTATTTT
TRBV28	NA	TRBJ2-7	TRBD1	CASSTSGTGGNEQYF	TGTGCCAGCAGTACCTCCGGGACAGGGGGCAACGAGCAGTACTTC
TRBV7-2	once	TRBJ1-6	TRBD1	CASRPTGSTSPLHF	TGTGCCAGCAGGCCGACAGGGAGTACTTCACCCCTCCACTTT
TRBV11-1	NA	TRBJ1-1	NA	CASSHRDNKAFF	TGTGCCAGCAGCCACCGGGACAATAAAGCTTTCTTT
TRBV2	NA	TRBJ1-4	NA	CASSVPQGANEKLFF	TGTGCCAGCAGTGTACCGCAGGGCGCTAATGAAAAACTGTTTTTT
TRBV7-2	NA	TRBJ1-4	TRBD1	CASSPLGGGNEKLFF	TGTGCCAGCAGCCCTTTAGGGGGCGGTAATGAAAAACTGTTTTTT
TRBV28	NA	TRBJ1-1	NA	CASTSGESMNTEAFF	TGTGCCAGCACATCAGGGGAAAGCATGAACACTGAAGCTTTCTTT
TRBV10-2	once	TRBJ1-2	TRBD1	CASSETWTGDFGYTF	TGCGCCAGCAGTGAGACCTGGACAGGGGACTTTGGCTACACCTTC
TRBV6-6	few	TRBJ2-7	NA	CASRQGQAGDEQYF	TGTGCCAGCAGGCAAGGGCAGGCCGGGGACGAGCAGTACTTC
TRBV7-2	few	TRBJ1-2	NA	CASSLVIIGYTF	TGTGCCAGCAGCTTAGTAATTATAGGCTACACCTTC
TRBV7-6	NA	TRBJ1-1	NA	CASSLARGTEAFF	TGTGCCAGCAGCTTAGCGCGGGGCACTGAAGCTTTCTTT